This T cell receptor (beta chain) stems from a study of regulatory T cells in long-lasting Graves disease. In this sample, this clonotype turned up many times. Through Arm-PCR of CDR3 regions and iRepertoire HTBI primers, TCR beta libraries were built. A single record per CDR3 protein comes from TCRdb applying MiXCR to the multiplex PCR reads. The data show hundreds of thousands of distinct CDR3 sequences, about a sixth seen once. Time point given: newly diagnosed GD, antithyroid drugs for less than 3 months. Extracted RNA from PBMCs served as the source of the TCR library. These data were also filed under a second study, of T cells in Graves' hyperthyroidism and ophthalmopathy. From that report: Among the patients, aged 18 to 65, hyperthyroidism was newly diagnosed and had lasted under 2 months. Diagnoses were made from clinical symptoms, serum measures (thyroxine and TRAb), thyroid ultrasound and orbital computed tomography.

The TCR sequence derives from a middle-aged man with Graves disease. This specimen was peripheral blood mononuclear cells (PBMCs), taken at new diagnosis, from a patient treated with antithyroid drugs.

The CDR3 region is CASSLAVGNIQYF. The CDR3 DNA reads TGTGCCAGCAGTTTAGCCGTGGGAAACATTCAGTACTTC. This chain joins TRBV12-3 or TRBV12-4 and TRBJ2-4, with unresolved D. Trimming stripped 0 bases from V and 6 bases from J, with 6 bases between. The CDR3 consists of 13 residues.